The 25 T cell receptor beta chains reported below all come from one sample, sequenced in a study of early T cells in non-severe SARS-CoV-2 infection. TCRdb passed the 5' RACE reads through MiXCR, listing each CDR3 protein once. Of around 86,000 distinct CDR3 sequences in the sample, 14% to 15% are singletons; the top ten hold about 0.58%. What was sequenced was whole blood. Receptors were obtained from an adult who was a healthcare worker with PCR-confirmed SARS-CoV-2 infection or an uninfected control (not recorded which).

This clonotype was seen at least ten times. The V gene is TRBV11-2, the J gene TRBJ2-7; 8 nucleotides line up with TRBD2. From germline, CDR1 is SGHAT and CDR2 FQNNGV. The CDR3 is 14 residues long. V gave up 3 bases and J gave up 4 bases; unmatched junction bases: 5. The CDR3 coding sequence is TGTGCCAGCAGCTTCTTAGCGGGGAAATACGAGCAGTACGTC. Translating it yields CASSFLAGKYEQYV.

The chain employs TRBV19 and TRBJ2-3, with 8 positions matching TRBD1. V gave up 6 bases and J gave up 1 base; unmatched junction bases: 6. CDR1 and CDR2 (germline): LNHDA, SQIVND (reference sequence). This CDR3 contains 15 residues. As DNA, the CDR3 is TGTGCCAGTAGCATCCAGGGGGCCCGCACAGATACGCAGTATTTT. Protein product: CASSIQGARTDTQYF.

This clonotype was detected only a few times. The chain links TRBV7-2 to TRBJ1-1; D may be TRBD1 (5 bases). The CDR3 has 15 amino acids. CDR1 is SGHTA, CDR2 FQGNSA, per germline. Trimming left V 3 bases short and J 6 bases short, with 17 bases between. In DNA form, the CDR3 reads TGTGCCAGCAGCTTTTACGGAGGGAGACAGTCTGAAGCTTTCTTT. Amino acids: CASSFYGGRQSEAFF.

This clonotype has more than one count but fewer than ten. The chain recombines TRBV5-1 with TRBJ2-2; no reliable D call. Trimming pared 2 bases from V and 7 bases from J, leaving 3 bases between. CDR1 and CDR2 (germline): SGHRS, YFSETQ. The CDR3 runs to 11 residues. The CDR3 here is CASSFGGELFF. The CDR3 coding sequence is TGCGCCAGCAGCTTCGGCGGGGAGCTGTTTTTT.

The chain has TRBV25-1 and TRBJ2-2; D remains ambiguous. The CDR3 loop spans 14 amino acids. Germline lookup yields CDR1 MGHDK and CDR2 SYGVNS. Trimming shortened V by 3 bases and J by 3 bases, and 8 bases separated the two germline ends. In nucleotides, the CDR3 is TGTGCCAGCAGTGAGGGGTTTTACACCGGGGAGCTGTTTTTT. Translated, it gives CASSEGFYTGELFF.

This clonotype was recorded at least ten times. This chain connects TRBV5-1 to TRBJ1-1, with D unresolved. V gave up 0 bases and J gave up 6 bases, with 12 bases separating them. The CDR3 runs 14 residues. The germline CDR1 and CDR2 sequences are SGHRS and YFSETQ. The CDR3 coding sequence is TGCGCCAGCAGCTTGGTTGGAGGGCGCCCTGAAGCTTTCTTT. As protein: CASSLVGGRPEAFF.

This clonotype was found many times. CDR3 in DNA: TGTGCCAGCAGGGGGGAGGGACAGAACACTGAAGCTTTCTTT. This gives the protein CASRGEGQNTEAFF. The chain couples TRBV12-3 or TRBV12-4 to TRBJ1-1; TRBD1 is a possible D gene (6 bases). This CDR3 spans 14 amino acids. V lost 6 bases, J lost 1 base, and 12 bases lay in between.

The rearrangement uses TRBV6-1 and TRBJ2-5; TRBD2 might be the D (6 bases). Per germline, CDR1 MNHNS and CDR2 SASEGT. The CDR3 consists of 15 residues. V lost 5 bases, J lost 2 bases, and 15 bases lay in between. The CDR3 spells CASSLSLALQETQYF. The CDR3 DNA follows: TGTGCCAGCAGTCTCAGTCTAGCGCTACAAGAGACCCAGTACTTC.

V usage is TRBV7-9 and J usage is TRBJ2-5; D might be TRBD1 (5 bases). Germline values: CDR1 SEHNR, CDR2 FQNEAQ (reference sequence). The CDR3 totals 14 residues. The V and J ends lost 5 bases and 5 bases respectively, with 15 bases between them. The chain's CDR3 is CASSPPGSPETQYF. Here the CDR3 DNA reads TGTGCCAGCAGCCCCCCAGGGTCTCCGGAGACCCAGTACTTC.

Remarks on this clonotype: Relative to the germline gene, one junction end is altered; a read error may explain this. This chain uses TRBV12-3 or TRBV12-4 with TRBJ1-5; D is unclear. This CDR3 region has 13 residues. The CDR3 coding sequence is TGTGCCAGCAGTCTAGCCGAGAATCAGCCCCAGCATTTT. Translated: CASSLAENQPQHF.

The rearrangement links TRBV19 to TRBJ1-5; TRBD1 matches 7 bases. Germline CDR1 and CDR2: LNHDA and SQIVND (reference sequence). V was clipped by 6 bases and J by 2 bases; unmatched bases: 13. This CDR3 region has 17 residues. CDR3 sequence (DNA): TGTGCCAGTAGACATAAACAGGGGTTCGGGCGCAATCAGCCCCAGCATTTT. Its protein is CASRHKQGFGRNQPQHF. The whole variable domain, filled in from reference TRBV19 and TRBJ1-5, reads DGGITQSPKYLFRKEGQNVTLSCEQNLNHDAMYWYRQDPGQGLRLIYYSQIVNDFQKGDIAEGYSVSREKKESFPLTVTSAQKNPTAFYLCASRHKQGFGRNQPQHFGDGTRLSIL.

There are a few counts of this clonotype. V usage is TRBV19 and J usage is TRBJ1-2; the D is unclear. Germline CDR1 LNHDA, CDR2 SQIVND (reference sequence). V shed 2 bases and J shed 4 bases, with 8 bases lying between them. The CDR3 spans 13 residues. The CDR3 nucleotides read TGTGCCAGTAGTATACCCGGTTCCTATGGCTACACCTTC. As protein: CASSIPGSYGYTF.

CDR3 residues: CASSSGQGRPYGYTF. The CDR3 nucleotides read TGTGCCAGCAGTTCGGGACAGGGGAGGCCCTATGGCTACACCTTC. The V call is TRBV28, the J call TRBJ1-2, with TRBD1 matching 10 bases. V was clipped by 4 bases and J by 4 bases; unmatched bases: 6. CDR3 length equals 15 residues. Looked up from germline, CDR1 is MDHEN and CDR2 is SYDVKM.

V gene TRBV5-1 combines with J gene TRBJ2-3, with 15 bases matching TRBD2. The CDR3 is made up of 17 amino acids. Germline CDR1 and CDR2: SGHRS and YFSETQ. Trimming cost V 4 bases and J 7 bases; bases outside gene matches: 10. CDR3 in DNA: TGCGCCAGCAGCCAAGGGACTAGCGGGGGGAAGATGAATACGCAGTATTTT. Residues: CASSQGTSGGKMNTQYF.

The V and J genes are TRBV3-1 and TRBJ2-1, with D maybe TRBD2 (5 bases). The CDR3 is 14 residues long. CDR1 is LGHDT, CDR2 YNNKEL, per germline (reference sequence). The V end lost 4 bases, the J end lost 3 bases, and 10 bases lay between the germline ends. This chain's CDR3 is CASSLVLGYNEQFF. The CDR3 DNA reads as TGTGCCAGCAGCCTCGTACTAGGCTACAATGAGCAGTTCTTC.

The V gene is TRBV3-1, the J gene TRBJ2-7; D may be TRBD2 (6 bases). Trimming left V 8 bases short and J 5 bases short, with 13 bases between. Germline V gene data show CDR1 as LGHDT and CDR2 as YNNKEL (reference sequence). CDR3 length: 12 residues. The CDR3 sequence is CASQPDYHEQYV. In DNA form, the CDR3 reads TGTGCCAGCCAGCCGGACTATCACGAGCAGTACGTC.

This clonotype was recorded a few times. The chain links TRBV6-2 or TRBV6-3 to TRBJ1-2; 10 bases fit TRBD1. V was clipped by 4 bases and J by 4 bases; unmatched bases: 6. This CDR3 comprises 15 residues. Germline V gives CDR1 MNHEY, CDR2 SVGEGT. The CDR3 bases are TGTGCCAGCAGTTCAGACAGGGGGCGCGTCTATGGCTACACCTTC. Its protein product is CASSSDRGRVYGYTF.

This clonotype was detected a few times. V gene TRBV3-1 combines with J gene TRBJ1-2; a weak D match, TRBD1 (6 bases). Germline CDR1 and CDR2: LGHDT and YNNKEL (reference sequence). V shed 2 bases and J shed 6 bases, with 13 bases lying between them. The CDR3 runs to 14 residues. CDR3 sequence (DNA): TGTGCCAGCAGCCAACGGGGACACCTAGATGGCTACACCTTC. This encodes CASSQRGHLDGYTF.

This clonotype turned up a few times. The genes are TRBV28 and TRBJ2-7; D unresolved. Looked up from germline, CDR1 is MDHEN and CDR2 is SYDVKM. Trimming cost V 5 bases and J 2 bases, with 7 bases left between them. CDR3 length equals 12 residues. The CDR3 DNA reads as TGTGCCAGCAGTCCTAAAACCTACGAGCAGTACGTC. As protein: CASSPKTYEQYV.

This clonotype was seen more than once but under ten times. The chain is built from TRBV5-4 and TRBJ1-1; possible D gene TRBD1, 5 bases. V lost 3 bases to trimming and J lost 7 bases, with 13 bases between them. Germline V gives CDR1 SGHNT, CDR2 YYREEE (reference sequence). The CDR3 runs 13 residues. This chain's CDR3 is CASSSKRDLEAFF. The CDR3 DNA reads as TGTGCCAGCAGCTCAAAAAGGGACCTTGAAGCTTTCTTT.

The chain couples TRBV29-1 to TRBJ2-3; D possibly corresponds to TRBD1 (5 bases). The germline V and J ends were trimmed by 4 bases and 7 bases, with 9 bases remaining between them. CDR3 length equals 11 residues. Germline values: CDR1 SQVTM, CDR2 ANQGSEA. The CDR3 here is CSVGGLYTQYF. In DNA, the CDR3 is TGCAGCGTTGGGGGCCTTTATACGCAGTATTTT.

This clonotype turned up a few times. CDR3 protein: CASSPGRNEQFF. Here the CDR3 DNA reads TGTGCCAGCAGCCCAGGGAGGAATGAGCAGTTCTTC. The chain couples TRBV9 to TRBJ2-1; D may be TRBD2 (6 bases). CDR3 length: 12 amino acids. Trimming cost V 4 bases and J 7 bases, with 9 bases left between them. The germline V gene encodes CDR1 SGDLS and CDR2 YYNGEE. Variable domain in full (rest from reference TRBV9 and TRBJ2-1): DSGVTQTPKHLITATGQRVTLRCSPRSGDLSVYWYQQSLDQGLQFLIQYYNGEERAKGNILERFSAQQFPDLHSELNLSSLELGDSALYFCASSPGRNEQFFGPGTRLTVL.

The chain employs TRBV6-5 and TRBJ2-5, with 8 bases aligning to TRBD2. V lost 8 bases and J lost 4; bases outside the gene matches: 9. Per germline, CDR1 MNHEY and CDR2 SVGAGI. The CDR3 is 14 residues long. The CDR3 nucleotides are TGTGCCAGCCCTCGCCCGGGGGGGCCAGAGACCCAGTACTTC. It encodes CASPRPGGPETQYF.

This clonotype was picked up a small number of times. This rearrangement joins TRBV4-1 to TRBJ2-2; TRBD2 agrees at 8 bases. Germline CDR1 MGHRA, CDR2 YSYEKL. The CDR3 is made up of 20 amino acids. With 1 base clipped from V and 5 bases from J, the junction kept 18 bases outside the gene matches. CDR3 region: CASSQGNRGMAGGPTGELFF. The DNA of the CDR3 is TGCGCCAGCAGCCAAGGAAATCGGGGGATGGCGGGGGGCCCGACCGGGGAGCTGTTTTTT.

This clonotype has a handful of counts. This chain joins TRBV12-3 or TRBV12-4 and TRBJ2-5; D gene uncertain. This CDR3 spans 14 amino acids. The V gene lost 3 bases and the J gene lost 3 bases, with 11 bases spanning the gap. CDR3 coding DNA: TGTGCCAGCAGTTTTAGCCGAAGGGAAGAGACCCAGTACTTC. This encodes CASSFSRREETQYF.